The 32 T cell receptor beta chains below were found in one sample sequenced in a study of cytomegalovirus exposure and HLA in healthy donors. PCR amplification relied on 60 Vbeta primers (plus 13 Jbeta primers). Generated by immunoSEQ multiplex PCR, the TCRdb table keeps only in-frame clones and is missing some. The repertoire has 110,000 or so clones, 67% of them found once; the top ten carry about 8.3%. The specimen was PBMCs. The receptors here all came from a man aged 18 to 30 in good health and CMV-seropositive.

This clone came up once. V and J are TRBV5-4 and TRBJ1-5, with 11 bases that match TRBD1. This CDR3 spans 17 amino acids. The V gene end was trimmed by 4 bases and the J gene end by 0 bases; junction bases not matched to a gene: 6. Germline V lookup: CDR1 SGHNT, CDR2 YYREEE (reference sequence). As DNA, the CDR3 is TGTGCCAGCAGCATGAGGGACAGGGGGTATAGCAATCAGCCCCAGCATTTT. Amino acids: CASSMRDRGYSNQPQHF.

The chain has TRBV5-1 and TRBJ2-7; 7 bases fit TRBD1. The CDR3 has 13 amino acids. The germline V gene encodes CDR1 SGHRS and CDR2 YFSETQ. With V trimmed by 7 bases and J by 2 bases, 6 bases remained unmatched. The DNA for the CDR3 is TGCGCCAGCCCCGGGACAGAAGCCTACGAGCAGTACGTC. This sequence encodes CASPGTEAYEQYV.

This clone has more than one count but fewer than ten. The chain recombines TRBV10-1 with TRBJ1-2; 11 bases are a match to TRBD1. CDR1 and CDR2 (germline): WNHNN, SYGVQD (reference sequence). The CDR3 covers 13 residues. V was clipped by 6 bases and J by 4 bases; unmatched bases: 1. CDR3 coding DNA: TGCGCCAGCAGCGGGACAGGGGGCTATGGCTACACCTTC. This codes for CASSGTGGYGYTF.

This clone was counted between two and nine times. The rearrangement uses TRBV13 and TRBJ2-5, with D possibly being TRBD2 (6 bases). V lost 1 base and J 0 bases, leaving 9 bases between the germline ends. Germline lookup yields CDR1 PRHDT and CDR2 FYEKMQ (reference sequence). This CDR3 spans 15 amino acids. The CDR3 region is CASSLAGEYQETQYF. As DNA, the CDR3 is TGTGCCAGCAGCTTAGCGGGGGAGTACCAAGAGACCCAGTACTTC.

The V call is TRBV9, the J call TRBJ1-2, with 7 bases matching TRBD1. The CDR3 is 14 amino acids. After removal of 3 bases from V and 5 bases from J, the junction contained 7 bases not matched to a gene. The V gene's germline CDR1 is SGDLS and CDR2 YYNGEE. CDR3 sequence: CASSAQTGVYGYTF. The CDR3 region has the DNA TGTGCCAGCAGCGCCCAAACAGGGGTGTATGGCTACACCTTC.

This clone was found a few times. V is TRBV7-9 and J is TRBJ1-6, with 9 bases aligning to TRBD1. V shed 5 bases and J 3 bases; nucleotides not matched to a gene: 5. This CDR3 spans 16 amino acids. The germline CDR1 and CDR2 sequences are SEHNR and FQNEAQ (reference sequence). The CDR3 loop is CASSNGQGFYNSPLHF. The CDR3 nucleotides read TGTGCCAGCAGCAATGGACAGGGGTTCTATAATTCACCCCTCCACTTT.

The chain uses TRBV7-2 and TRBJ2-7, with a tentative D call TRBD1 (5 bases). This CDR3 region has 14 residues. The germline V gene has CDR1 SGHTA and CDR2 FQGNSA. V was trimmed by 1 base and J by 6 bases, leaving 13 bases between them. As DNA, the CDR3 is TGTGCCAGCAGCTTAGGGGGCCACATTCTCGAGCAGTACGTC. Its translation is CASSLGGHILEQYV.

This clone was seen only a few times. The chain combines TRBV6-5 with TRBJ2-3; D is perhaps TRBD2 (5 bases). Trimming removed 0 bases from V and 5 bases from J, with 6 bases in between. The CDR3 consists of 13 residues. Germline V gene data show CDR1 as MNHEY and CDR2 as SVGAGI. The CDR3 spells CASSYSRGDTQYF. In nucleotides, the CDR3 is TGTGCCAGCAGTTACTCTCGGGGAGATACGCAGTATTTT.

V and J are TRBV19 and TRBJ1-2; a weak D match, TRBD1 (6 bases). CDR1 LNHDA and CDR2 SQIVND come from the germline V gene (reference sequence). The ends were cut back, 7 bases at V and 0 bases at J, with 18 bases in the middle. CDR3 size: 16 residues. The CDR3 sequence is CASISLGAGANYGYTF. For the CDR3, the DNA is TGTGCCAGTATTAGTTTGGGCGCAGGGGCTAACTATGGCTACACCTTC.

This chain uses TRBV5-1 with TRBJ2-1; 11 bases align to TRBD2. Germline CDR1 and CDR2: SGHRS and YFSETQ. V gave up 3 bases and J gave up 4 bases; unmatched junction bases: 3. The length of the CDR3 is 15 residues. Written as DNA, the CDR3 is TGCGCCAGCAGCTCTGGGACTAGCGGTTACAATGAGCAGTTCTTC. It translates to CASSSGTSGYNEQFF.

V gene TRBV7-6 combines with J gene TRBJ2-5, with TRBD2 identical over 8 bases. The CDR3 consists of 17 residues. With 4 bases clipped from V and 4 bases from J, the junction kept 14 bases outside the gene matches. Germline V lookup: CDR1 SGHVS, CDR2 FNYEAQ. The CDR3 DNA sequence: TGTGCCAGCAGCTACCCCTTAACCCGGGGGGGTGGAGAGACCCAGTACTTC. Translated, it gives CASSYPLTRGGGETQYF.

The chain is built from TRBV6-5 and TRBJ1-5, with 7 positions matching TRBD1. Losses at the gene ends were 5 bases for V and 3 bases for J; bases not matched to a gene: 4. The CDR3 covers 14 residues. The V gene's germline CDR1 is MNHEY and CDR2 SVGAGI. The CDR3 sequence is CASSLGTANQPQHF. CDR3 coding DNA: TGTGCCAGCAGTCTAGGGACAGCCAATCAGCCCCAGCATTTT.

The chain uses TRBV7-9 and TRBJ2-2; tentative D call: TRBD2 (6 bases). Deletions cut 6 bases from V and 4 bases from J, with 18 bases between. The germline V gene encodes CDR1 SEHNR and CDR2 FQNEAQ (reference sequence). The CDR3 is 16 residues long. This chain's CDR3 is CASRPMASGGTGELFF. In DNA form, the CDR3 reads TGTGCCAGCAGACCAATGGCGTCCGGGGGCACCGGGGAGCTGTTTTTT.

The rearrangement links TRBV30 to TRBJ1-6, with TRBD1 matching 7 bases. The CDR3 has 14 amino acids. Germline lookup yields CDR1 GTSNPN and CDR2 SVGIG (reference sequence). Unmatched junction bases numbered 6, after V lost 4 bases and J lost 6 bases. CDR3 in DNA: TGTGCCTGGAAAGGGACAGTCAGTAATTCACCCCTCCACTTT. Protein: CAWKGTVSNSPLHF.

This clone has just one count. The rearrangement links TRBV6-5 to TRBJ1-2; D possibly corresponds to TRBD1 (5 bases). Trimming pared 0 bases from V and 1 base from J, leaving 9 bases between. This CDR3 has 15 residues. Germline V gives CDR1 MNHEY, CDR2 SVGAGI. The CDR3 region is CASSYSRGLNYGYTF. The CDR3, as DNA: TGTGCCAGCAGTTACTCTCGGGGACTTAACTATGGCTACACCTTC.

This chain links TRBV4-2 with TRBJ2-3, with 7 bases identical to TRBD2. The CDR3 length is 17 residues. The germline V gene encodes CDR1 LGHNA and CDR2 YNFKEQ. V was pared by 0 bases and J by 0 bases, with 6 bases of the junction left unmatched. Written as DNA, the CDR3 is TGTGCCAGCAGCCAAGATTACGCGGGGGAAAGCACAGATACGCAGTATTTT. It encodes CASSQDYAGESTDTQYF.

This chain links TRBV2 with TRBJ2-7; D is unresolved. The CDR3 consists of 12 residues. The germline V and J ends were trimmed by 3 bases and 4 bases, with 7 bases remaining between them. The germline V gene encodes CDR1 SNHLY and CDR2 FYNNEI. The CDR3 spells CASSDVQYEQYF. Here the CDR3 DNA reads TGTGCCAGCAGTGATGTCCAGTACGAGCAGTACTTC.

CDR3 DNA: TGTGCCAGCAGCGTGCAGCGGGGGGTGGAGACCCAGTACTTC. It translates to CASSVQRGVETQYF. The chain recombines TRBV5-6 with TRBJ2-5; 9 nucleotides line up with TRBD2. CDR3 length: 14 residues. The germline CDR1 and CDR2 sequences are SGHDT and YYEEEE. V shed 4 bases, J shed 5 bases, and the junction held 6 bases outside the gene matches.

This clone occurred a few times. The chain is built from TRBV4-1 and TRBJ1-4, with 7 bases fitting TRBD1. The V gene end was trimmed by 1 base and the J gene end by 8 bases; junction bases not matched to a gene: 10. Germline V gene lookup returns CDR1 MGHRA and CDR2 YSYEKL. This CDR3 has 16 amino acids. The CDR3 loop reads CASSQATGYVREKLFF. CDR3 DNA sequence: TGCGCCAGCAGCCAAGCGACAGGGTATGTGAGGGAAAAACTGTTTTTT.

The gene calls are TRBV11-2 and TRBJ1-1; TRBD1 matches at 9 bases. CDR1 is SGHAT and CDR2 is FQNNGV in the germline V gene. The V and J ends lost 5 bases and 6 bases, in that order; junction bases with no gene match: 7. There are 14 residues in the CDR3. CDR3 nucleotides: TGTGCCAGCAGCCAGGGACAGGGACGAGCTGAAGCTTTCTTT. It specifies CASSQGQGRAEAFF.

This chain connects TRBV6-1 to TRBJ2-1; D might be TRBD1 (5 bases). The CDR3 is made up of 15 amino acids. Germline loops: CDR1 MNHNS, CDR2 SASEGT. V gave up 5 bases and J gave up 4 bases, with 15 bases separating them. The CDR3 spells CASSPSRGVYNEQFF. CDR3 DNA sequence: TGTGCCAGCAGTCCCAGTAGGGGTGTTTACAATGAGCAGTTCTTC.

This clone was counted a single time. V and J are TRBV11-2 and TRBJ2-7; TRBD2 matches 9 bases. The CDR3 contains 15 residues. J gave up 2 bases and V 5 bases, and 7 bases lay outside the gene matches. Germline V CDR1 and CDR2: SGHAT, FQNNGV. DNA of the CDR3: TGTGCCAGCAGCATAACCGGGACTAGCCCCTACGAGCAGTACTTC. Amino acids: CASSITGTSPYEQYF.

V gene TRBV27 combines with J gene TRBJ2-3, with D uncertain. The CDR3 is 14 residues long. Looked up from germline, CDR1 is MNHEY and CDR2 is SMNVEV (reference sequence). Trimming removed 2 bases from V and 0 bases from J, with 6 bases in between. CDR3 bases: TGTGCCAGCAGTTTAGCGGAGAGCACAGATACGCAGTATTTT. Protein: CASSLAESTDTQYF.

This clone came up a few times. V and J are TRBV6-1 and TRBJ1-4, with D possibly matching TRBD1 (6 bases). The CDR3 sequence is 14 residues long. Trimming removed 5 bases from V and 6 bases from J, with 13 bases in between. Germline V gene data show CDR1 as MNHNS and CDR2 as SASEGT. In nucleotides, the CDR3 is TGTGCCAGCAGTAAACAGGGTTTTCATGAAAAACTGTTTTTT. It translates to CASSKQGFHEKLFF.

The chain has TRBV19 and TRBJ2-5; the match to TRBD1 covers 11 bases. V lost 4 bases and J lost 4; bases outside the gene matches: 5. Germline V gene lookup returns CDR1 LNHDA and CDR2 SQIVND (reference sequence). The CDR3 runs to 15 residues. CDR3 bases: TGTGCCAGTAGTACTTCCGGGACAGGGGGAGAGACCCAGTACTTC. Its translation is CASSTSGTGGETQYF. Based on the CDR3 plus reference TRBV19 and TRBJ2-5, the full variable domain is DGGITQSPKYLFRKEGQNVTLSCEQNLNHDAMYWYRQDPGQGLRLIYYSQIVNDFQKGDIAEGYSVSREKKESFPLTVTSAQKNPTAFYLCASSTSGTGGETQYFGPGTRLLVL.

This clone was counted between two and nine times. The CDR3 nucleotides are TGTGCCAGCGCAGGGATCGCTGAAGCTTTCTTT. It yields the protein CASAGIAEAFF. The chain employs TRBV6-6 and TRBJ1-1; possibly TRBD1 for D (5 bases). This CDR3 has 11 residues. Germline-derived CDR1 and CDR2 are MNHNY and SVGAGI (reference sequence). V lost 8 bases and J lost 6, with 10 bases in between.

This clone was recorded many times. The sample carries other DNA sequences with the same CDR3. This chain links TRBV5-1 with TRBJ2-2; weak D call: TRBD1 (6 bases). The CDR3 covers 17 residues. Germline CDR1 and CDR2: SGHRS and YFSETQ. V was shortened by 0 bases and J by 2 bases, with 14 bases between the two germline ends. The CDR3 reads CASSLGHRDTNTGELFF. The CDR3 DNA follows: TGCGCCAGCAGCTTGGGACACCGGGACACCAACACCGGGGAGCTGTTTTTT.

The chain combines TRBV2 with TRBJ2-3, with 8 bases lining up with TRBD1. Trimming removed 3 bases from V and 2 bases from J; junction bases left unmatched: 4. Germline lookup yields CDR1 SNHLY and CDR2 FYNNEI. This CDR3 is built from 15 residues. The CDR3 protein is CASSDPGGVTDTQYF. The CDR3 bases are TGTGCCAGCAGTGATCCAGGGGGCGTCACAGATACGCAGTATTTT.

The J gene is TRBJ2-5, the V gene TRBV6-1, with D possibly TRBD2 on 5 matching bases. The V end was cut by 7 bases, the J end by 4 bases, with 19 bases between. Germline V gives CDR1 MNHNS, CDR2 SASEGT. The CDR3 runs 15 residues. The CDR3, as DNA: TGTGCCAGCATCCCTTCCGGGCTAGCAGCAGAGACCCAGTACTTC. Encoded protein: CASIPSGLAAETQYF.

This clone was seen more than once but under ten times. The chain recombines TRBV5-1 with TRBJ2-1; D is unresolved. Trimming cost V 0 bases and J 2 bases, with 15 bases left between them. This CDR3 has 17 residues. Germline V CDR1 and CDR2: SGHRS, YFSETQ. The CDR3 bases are TGCGCCAGCAGCTTGGGGCATTTCCAACTAACCTACAATGAGCAGTTCTTC. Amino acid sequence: CASSLGHFQLTYNEQFF.

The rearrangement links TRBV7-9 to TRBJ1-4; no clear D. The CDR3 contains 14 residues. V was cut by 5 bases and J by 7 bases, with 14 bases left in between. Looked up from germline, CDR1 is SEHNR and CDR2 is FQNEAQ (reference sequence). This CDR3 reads CASSVGGSGEKLFF. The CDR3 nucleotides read TGTGCCAGCAGCGTGGGAGGGTCCGGTGAAAAACTGTTTTTT.

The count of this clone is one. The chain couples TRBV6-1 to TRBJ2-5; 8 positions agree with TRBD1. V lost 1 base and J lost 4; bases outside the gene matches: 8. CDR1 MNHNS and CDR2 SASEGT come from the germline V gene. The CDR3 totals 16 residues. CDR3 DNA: TGTGCCAGCAGTGAAGTAGGGGCCAGGGGGCGAGAGACCCAGTACTTC. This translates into CASSEVGARGRETQYF.